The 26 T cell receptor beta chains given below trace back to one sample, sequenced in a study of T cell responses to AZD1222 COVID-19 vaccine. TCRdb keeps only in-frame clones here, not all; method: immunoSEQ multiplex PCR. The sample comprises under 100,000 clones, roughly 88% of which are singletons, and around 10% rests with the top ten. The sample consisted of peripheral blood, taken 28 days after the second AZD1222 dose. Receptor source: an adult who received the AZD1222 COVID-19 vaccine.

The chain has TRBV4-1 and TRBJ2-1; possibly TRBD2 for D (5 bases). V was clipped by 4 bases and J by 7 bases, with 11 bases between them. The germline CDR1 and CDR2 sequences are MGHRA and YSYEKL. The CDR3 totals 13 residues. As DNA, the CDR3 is TGCGCCAGCAGCCTAGCGACCCAGAATGAGCAGTTCTTC. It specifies CASSLATQNEQFF.

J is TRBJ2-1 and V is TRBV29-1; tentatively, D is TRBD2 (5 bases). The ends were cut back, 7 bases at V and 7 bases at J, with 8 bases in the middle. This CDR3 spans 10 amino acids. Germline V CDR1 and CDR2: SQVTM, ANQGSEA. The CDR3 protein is CSAGVNEQFF. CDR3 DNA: TGCAGCGCCGGGGTGAATGAGCAGTTCTTC.

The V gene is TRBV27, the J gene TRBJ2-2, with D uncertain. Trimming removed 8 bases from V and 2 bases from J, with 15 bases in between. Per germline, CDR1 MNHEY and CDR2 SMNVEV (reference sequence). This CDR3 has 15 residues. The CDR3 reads CASSPSTVNTGELFF. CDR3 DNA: TGTGCCAGCTCCCCCTCGACGGTAAACACCGGGGAGCTGTTTTTT.

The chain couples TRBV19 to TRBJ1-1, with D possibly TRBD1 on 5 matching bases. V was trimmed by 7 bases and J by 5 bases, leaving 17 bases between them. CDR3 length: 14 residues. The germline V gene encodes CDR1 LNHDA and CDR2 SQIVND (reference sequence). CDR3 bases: TGTGCCAGTAAACCGAAAGGGGTAGGTACTGAAGCTTTCTTT. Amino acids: CASKPKGVGTEAFF.

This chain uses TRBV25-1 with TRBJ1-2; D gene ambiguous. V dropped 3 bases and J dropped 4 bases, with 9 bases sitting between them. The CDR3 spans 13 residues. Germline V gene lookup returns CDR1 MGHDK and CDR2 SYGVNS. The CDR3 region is CASSESRGYGYTF. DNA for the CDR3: TGTGCCAGCAGTGAGTCGCGGGGCTATGGCTACACCTTC.

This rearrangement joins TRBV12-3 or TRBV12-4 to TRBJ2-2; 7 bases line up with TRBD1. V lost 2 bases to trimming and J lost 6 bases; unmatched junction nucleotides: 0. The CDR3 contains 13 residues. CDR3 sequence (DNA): TGTGCCAGCAGTTTACAGGGGGCCGGGGAGCTGTTTTTT. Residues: CASSLQGAGELFF.

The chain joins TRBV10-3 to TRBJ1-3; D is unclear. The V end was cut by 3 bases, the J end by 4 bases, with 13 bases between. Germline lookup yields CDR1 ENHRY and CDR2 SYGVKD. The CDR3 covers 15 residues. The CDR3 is CAISEETEFGNTIYF. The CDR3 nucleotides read TGTGCCATCAGTGAAGAGACGGAGTTCGGAAACACCATATATTTT.

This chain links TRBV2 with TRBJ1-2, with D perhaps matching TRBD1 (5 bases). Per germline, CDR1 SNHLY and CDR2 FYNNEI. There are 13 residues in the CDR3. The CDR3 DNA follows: TGTGTTTCCAGGGCGGAATTGGGCTATGGCTACACCTTC. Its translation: CVSRAELGYGYTF.

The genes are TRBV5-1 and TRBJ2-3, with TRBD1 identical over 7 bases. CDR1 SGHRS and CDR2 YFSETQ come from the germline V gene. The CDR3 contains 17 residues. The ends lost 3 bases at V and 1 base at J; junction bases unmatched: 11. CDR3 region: CASSSTPPGGGTDTQYF. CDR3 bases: TGCGCCAGCAGCTCAACCCCACCAGGGGGTGGCACAGATACGCAGTATTTT.

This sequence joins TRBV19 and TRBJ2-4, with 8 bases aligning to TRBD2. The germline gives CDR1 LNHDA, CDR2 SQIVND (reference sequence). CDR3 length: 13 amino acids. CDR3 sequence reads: CPTDGGGQNIQYF. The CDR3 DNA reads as TGTCCCACAGACGGGGGGGGACAAAACATTCAGTACTTC. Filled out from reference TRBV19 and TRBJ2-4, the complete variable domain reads DGGITQSPKYLFRKEGQNVTLSCEQNLNHDAMYWYRQDPGQGLRLIYYSQIVNDFQKGDIAEGYSVSREKKESFPLTVTSAQKNPTAFYLCPTDGGGQNIQYFGAGTRLSVL.

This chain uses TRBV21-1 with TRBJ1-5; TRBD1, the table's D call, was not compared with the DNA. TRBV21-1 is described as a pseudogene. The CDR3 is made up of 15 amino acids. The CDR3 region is CASSKRKQFNQPQHF. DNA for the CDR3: TGTGCCAGCAGCAAAAGGAAACAGTTCAATCAGCCCCAGCATTTT.

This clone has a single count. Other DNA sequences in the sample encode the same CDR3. Written as DNA, the CDR3 is TGTGCCAGCAGCCAAGTGGCTAGCTACGAGCAGTACTTC. As protein: CASSQVASYEQYF. The chain is built from TRBV4-2 and TRBJ2-7; D gene unclear. The CDR3 runs 13 residues. The V gene lost 1 base and the J gene lost 3 bases, with 7 bases spanning the gap. Per the germline V gene, CDR1 is LGHNA and CDR2 is YNFKEQ.

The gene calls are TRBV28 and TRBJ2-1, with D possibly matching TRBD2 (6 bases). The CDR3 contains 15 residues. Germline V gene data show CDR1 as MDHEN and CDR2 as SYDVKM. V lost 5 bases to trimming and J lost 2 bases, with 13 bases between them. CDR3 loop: CASSSGGAPYNEQFF. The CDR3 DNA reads TGTGCCAGCAGTAGTGGCGGGGCACCCTACAATGAGCAGTTCTTC.

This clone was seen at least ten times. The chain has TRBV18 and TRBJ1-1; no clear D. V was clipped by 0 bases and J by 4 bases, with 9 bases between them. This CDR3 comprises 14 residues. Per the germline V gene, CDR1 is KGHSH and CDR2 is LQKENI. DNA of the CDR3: TGTGCCAGCTCACCACCTAAGGAGGGCACTGAAGCTTTCTTT. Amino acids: CASSPPKEGTEAFF.

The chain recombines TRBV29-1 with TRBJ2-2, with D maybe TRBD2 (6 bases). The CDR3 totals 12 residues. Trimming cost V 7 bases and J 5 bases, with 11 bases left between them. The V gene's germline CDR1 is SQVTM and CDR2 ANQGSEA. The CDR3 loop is CSAGTDTGELFF. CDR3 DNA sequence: TGCAGCGCAGGGACTGATACCGGGGAGCTGTTTTTT.

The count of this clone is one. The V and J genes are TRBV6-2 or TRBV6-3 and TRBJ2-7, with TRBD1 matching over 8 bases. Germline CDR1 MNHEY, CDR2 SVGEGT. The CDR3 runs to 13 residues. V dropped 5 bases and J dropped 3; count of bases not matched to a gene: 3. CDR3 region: CASSHGQGYEQYV. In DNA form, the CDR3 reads TGTGCCAGCAGTCATGGACAGGGCTACGAGCAGTACGTC.

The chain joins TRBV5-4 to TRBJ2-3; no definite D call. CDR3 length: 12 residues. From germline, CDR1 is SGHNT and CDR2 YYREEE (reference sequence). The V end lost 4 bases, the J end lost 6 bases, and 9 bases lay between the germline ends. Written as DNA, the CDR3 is TGTGCCAGCAGCAGACGTATGGATACGCAGTATTTT. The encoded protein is CASSRRMDTQYF.

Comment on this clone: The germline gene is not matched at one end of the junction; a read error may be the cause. CDR3 bases: TGTGCCAGCAGTTTCCCGGGGCCCGAGCCACAGGGCGTTCTCTTT. Its protein is CASSFPGPEPQGVLF. V usage is TRBV28 and J usage is TRBJ1-1, with TRBD1 as a possible D gene (6 bases). The CDR3 has 15 residues. Germline CDR1 and CDR2: MDHEN and SYDVKM.

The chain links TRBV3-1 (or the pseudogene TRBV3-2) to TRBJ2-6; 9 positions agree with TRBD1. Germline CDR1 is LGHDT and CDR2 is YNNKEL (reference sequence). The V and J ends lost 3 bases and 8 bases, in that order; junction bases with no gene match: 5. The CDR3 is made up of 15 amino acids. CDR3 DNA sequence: TGTGCCAGCAGCCACCGGGACAGGGAGTCCAACGTCCTGACTTTC. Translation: CASSHRDRESNVLTF.

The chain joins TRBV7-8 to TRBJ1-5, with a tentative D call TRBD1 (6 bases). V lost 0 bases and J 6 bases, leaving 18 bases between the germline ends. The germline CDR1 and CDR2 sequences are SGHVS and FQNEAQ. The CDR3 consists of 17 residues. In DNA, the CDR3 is TGTGCCAGCAGCTTAGCGGATCAGGGGAGTCAAAGTCAGCCCCAGCATTTT. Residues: CASSLADQGSQSQPQHF.

The CDR3 region is CASSPKGAGNTIYF. The CDR3 DNA follows: TGTGCCAGCAGCCCCAAAGGGGCTGGAAACACCATATATTTT. This chain joins TRBV6-5 and TRBJ1-3, with TRBD1 as a possible D gene (5 bases). The V gene lost 6 bases and the J gene lost 2 bases, with 11 bases spanning the gap. The CDR3 is made up of 14 amino acids. The germline V gene encodes CDR1 MNHEY and CDR2 SVGAGI.

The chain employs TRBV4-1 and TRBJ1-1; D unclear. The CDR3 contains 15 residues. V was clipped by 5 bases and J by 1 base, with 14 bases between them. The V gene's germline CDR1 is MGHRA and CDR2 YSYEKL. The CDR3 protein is CASSTATVRNTEAFF. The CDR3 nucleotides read TGCGCCAGCAGCACCGCGACGGTCCGGAACACTGAAGCTTTCTTT.

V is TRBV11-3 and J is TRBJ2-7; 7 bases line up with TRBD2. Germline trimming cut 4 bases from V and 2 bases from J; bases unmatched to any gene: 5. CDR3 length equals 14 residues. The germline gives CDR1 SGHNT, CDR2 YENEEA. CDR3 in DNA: TGTGCCAGCAGCTCCAGCGCGGGAGCCTACGAGCAGTACTTC. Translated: CASSSSAGAYEQYF. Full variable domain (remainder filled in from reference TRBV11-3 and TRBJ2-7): EAGVVQSPRYKIIEKKQPVAFWCNPISGHNTLYWYLQNLGQGPELLIRYENEEAVDDSQLPKDRFSAERLKGVDSTLKIQPAELGDSAVYLCASSSSAGAYEQYFGPGTRLTVT.

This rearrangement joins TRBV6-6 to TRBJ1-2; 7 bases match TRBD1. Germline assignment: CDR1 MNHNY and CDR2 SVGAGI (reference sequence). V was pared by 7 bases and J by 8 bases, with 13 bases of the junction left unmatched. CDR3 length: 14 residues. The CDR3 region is CASKDERGRGGYTF. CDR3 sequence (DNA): TGTGCCAGCAAGGACGAGAGGGGGCGCGGCGGCTACACCTTC.

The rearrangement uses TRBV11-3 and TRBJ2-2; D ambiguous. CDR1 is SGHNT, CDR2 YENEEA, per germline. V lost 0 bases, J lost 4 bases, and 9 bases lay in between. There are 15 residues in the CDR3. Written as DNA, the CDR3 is TGTGCCAGCAGCTTAGAACCTCTTCCCACCGGGGAGCTGTTTTTT. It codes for CASSLEPLPTGELFF. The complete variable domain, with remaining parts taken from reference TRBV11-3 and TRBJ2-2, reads EAGVVQSPRYKIIEKKQPVAFWCNPISGHNTLYWYLQNLGQGPELLIRYENEEAVDDSQLPKDRFSAERLKGVDSTLKIQPAELGDSAVYLCASSLEPLPTGELFFGEGSRLTVL.

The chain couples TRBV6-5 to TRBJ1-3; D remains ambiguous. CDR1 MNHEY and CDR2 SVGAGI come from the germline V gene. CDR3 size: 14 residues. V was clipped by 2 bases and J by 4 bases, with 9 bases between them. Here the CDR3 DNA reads TGTGCCAGCAGTTACGGGTTCGGGGGAAACACCATATATTTT. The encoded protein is CASSYGFGGNTIYF.